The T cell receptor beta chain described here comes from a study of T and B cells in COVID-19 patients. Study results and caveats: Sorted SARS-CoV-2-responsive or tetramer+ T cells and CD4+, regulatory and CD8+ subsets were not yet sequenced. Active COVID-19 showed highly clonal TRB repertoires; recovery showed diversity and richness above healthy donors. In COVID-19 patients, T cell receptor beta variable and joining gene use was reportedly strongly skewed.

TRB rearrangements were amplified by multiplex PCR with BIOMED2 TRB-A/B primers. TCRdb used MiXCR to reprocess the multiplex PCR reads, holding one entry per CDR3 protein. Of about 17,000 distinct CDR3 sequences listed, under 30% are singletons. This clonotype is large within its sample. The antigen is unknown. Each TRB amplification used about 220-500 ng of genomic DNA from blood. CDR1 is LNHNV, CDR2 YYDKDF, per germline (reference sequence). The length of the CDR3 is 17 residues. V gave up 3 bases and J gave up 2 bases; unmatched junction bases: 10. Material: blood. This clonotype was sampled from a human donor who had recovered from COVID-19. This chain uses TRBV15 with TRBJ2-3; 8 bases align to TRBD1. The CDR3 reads CATSRTLGQGSTDTQYF. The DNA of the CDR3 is TGTGCCACCAGCAGGACCTTAGGACAGGGCTCCACAGATACGCAGTATTTT.